The clone carrying this T cell receptor (beta chain) has only a few counts. CDR3 length equals 15 residues. The germline V gene has CDR1 SGDLS and CDR2 YYNGEE. The V end lost 3 bases, the J end lost 6 bases, and 16 bases lay between the germline ends. Together with a sample-barcoded 5' primer, a J-beta primer mix was included in a second PCR lasting about 6 to 12 cycles. Via MiXCR, TCRdb re-called the 5' RACE reads, giving one row per CDR3 protein. The sample holds around 600,000 distinct CDR3 sequences, roughly 48% seen once. All donors came from Russia, were Caucasian and healthy, and spanned ages about 6 to 100. The entry originates in a study of blood T cells in healthy people across ages.

The rearrangement joins TRBV9 to TRBJ2-1; D may be TRBD2 (6 bases). The clonotype comes from a man aged 80 or over in good health. The sequencing sample was made of blood. The CDR3 DNA sequence: TGTGCCAGCAGCGGGAAGGGACTCGCCCCCAATGAGCAGTTCTTC. As protein: CASSGKGLAPNEQFF.